This T cell receptor beta chain was obtained from a study of T cell responses to AZD1222 COVID-19 vaccine. The table came from immunoSEQ multiplex PCR; TCRdb's copy has only in-frame clones and leaves some out. The sample carries around 67,000 clones, approximately 83% recorded once. V was trimmed by 1 base and J by 8 bases, leaving 11 bases between them. Germline assignment: CDR1 LGHDT and CDR2 YNNKEL (reference sequence). The CDR3 is 13 residues long. The TCR comes from an adult who received the AZD1222 COVID-19 vaccine. V usage is TRBV3-1 (or the pseudogene TRBV3-2) and J usage is TRBJ1-2, with D unresolved. This specimen was peripheral blood, taken 28 days after the second AZD1222 dose. The CDR3, as DNA: TGTGCCAGCAGCCAAGTCCCGGGTCGGGGCTACACCTTC. This translates into CASSQVPGRGYTF.